This TCR beta chain was identified in a study of T cells in Graves' hyperthyroidism and ophthalmopathy. As for the study in general: Initial diagnosis, before any treatment, was when peripheral blood was collected.

This clonotype has a handful of counts. CDR1 SQVTM and CDR2 ANQGSEA come from the germline V gene. The length of the CDR3 is 17 residues. The ends were cut back, 3 bases at V and 5 bases at J, with 22 bases in the middle. RNA transcripts gave rise to amplified TCR beta CDR3 regions. The HTBI primer set served for first-round RT-PCR of the TCR CDR3. One entry per CDR3 protein, called by TCRdb with MiXCR from the multiplex PCR reads. The profile shows approximately 700,000 distinct CDR3 sequences, 15% to 20% of them singletons. Absent ophthalmopathy progression within 18 months defined stable Graves' hyperthyroidism. Out of 8.5 to 10 ml of fresh peripheral blood came the PBMCs.

V gene TRBV29-1 combines with J gene TRBJ2-2; D might be TRBD1 (6 bases). The clonotype comes from a young man with Graves' hyperthyroidism. Source material: blood. CDR3 sequence: CSVDDLRGAGETGELFF. For the CDR3, the DNA is TGCAGCGTTGATGACCTCAGAGGGGCAGGGGAAACCGGGGAGCTGTTTTTT.